This T cell receptor (beta chain) comes out of a study of blood T cell repertoires in COVID-19. Study overall: Samples of COVID-19 (acute and convalescent) were obtained from the United States, Italy and Spain. From T cells, B-cell-depleted T cells, or PBMCs came the material, which was cDNA or gDNA.

Using immunoSEQ multiplex PCR, the repertoire was profiled, and TCRdb retains in-frame clones only, with some absent. The sample lists around 230,000 clones; just over 85% were seen once. Germline CDR1 LGHNT, CDR2 FRNRAP. The CDR3 consists of 16 residues. Trimming removed 9 bases at V and 0 bases at J, with 18 bases between. This chain joins TRBV12-5 and TRBJ1-5, with a possible D match to TRBD1 (5 bases). Specimen: peripheral blood. This clonotype originated in a man aged 25-45 years who had recovered from COVID-19. Here the CDR3 DNA reads TGTGCTAGCGACAAGCGGGGGGTGTATAGCAATCAGCCCCAGCATTTT. Translating gives CASDKRGVYSNQPQHF.